This T cell receptor (beta chain) was observed in a study of response to subunit inactivated influenza vaccine. From the RT-PCR reads, TCRdb called clonotypes with MiXCR, one entry per CDR3 protein. The sample includes fewer than 800,000 distinct CDR3 sequences, around 16% seen only once; the top ten take 11%. V shed 5 bases and J shed 5 bases, with 15 bases lying between them. Germline-derived CDR1 and CDR2 are DFQATT and SNEGSKA (reference sequence). The CDR3 has 13 residues. Sequenced material: PBMCs from blood, taken 12 days after vaccination. The gene calls are TRBV20-1 and TRBJ2-5; D perhaps matches TRBD2 (5 bases). The sequence came from a middle-aged man who received an inactivated influenza vaccine. The chain's CDR3 is CSAPKGVVETQYF. In DNA, the CDR3 is TGCAGTGCTCCAAAGGGAGTGGTCGAGACCCAGTACTTC.